These T cell receptor beta chains were read from a single sample in a study of prognosis after radiotherapy for stage I lung cancer. TCRdb re-derived calls from the multiplex PCR reads in MiXCR, one entry per CDR3 protein. The table includes under 25,000 distinct CDR3 sequences, 45% to 50% detected once. The specimen was PBMCs, collected before or after stereotactic body radiation therapy (not recorded which). The origin of the receptors is a donor aged 50 or older with non-small cell lung cancer. Both conserved end residues are part of each CDR3. A D gene is named only where the DNA matches it firmly. Clone size, where shown, is once, few, many, or a class for clones that have expanded.

j_call v_call clone_size d_call cdr3_aa cdr3_nt
TRBJ2-7 TRBV7-8 - - CASSLAKLTYHEQYF TGTGCCAGCAGCTTAGCGAAGCTGACGTACCACGAGCAGTACTTC
TRBJ2-7 TRBV20-1 many - CSGRARSPNEQYF TGCAGTGGAAGAGCCAGGTCCCCCAACGAGCAGTACTTC
TRBJ1-2 TRBV24-1 - - CATSDPQGDWGYTF TGTGCCACCAGTGACCCTCAGGGTGATTGGGGCTACACCTTC
TRBJ1-1 TRBV11-2 many - CASSPGPYNTEAFF TGTGCCAGCAGCCCGGGGCCCTATAACACTGAAGCTTTCTTT
TRBJ1-3 TRBV5-1 many - CASSLDRTGNTIYF TGCGCCAGCAGCTTGGACCGTACTGGAAACACCATATATTTT
TRBJ2-6 TRBV16 - TRBD1 CASSQPDRGQTGANVLTF TGTGCCAGCAGCCAACCGGACAGGGGGCAGACTGGGGCCAACGTCCTGACTTTC
TRBJ1-2 TRBV19 medium-sized - CASSPGVGFGYTF TGTGCCAGTAGTCCGGGGGTTGGCTTTGGCTACACCTTC
TRBJ1-5 TRBV3-1 - - CASSQDARRNQPQHF TGTGCCAGCAGCCAAGATGCCCGGCGCAATCAGCCCCAGCATTTT
TRBJ2-3 TRBV7-3 many - CASSPGSHADTQYF TGTGCCAGCAGCCCGGGGTCCCATGCAGATACGCAGTATTTT
TRBJ1-2 TRBV7-2 - - CASSTDSTLYYGYTF TGTGCCAGCAGCACCGACAGTACCCTCTACTATGGCTACACCTTC
TRBJ2-4 TRBV20-1 - - CSATDGSKNIQYF TGCAGTGCTACGGACGGATCCAAAAACATTCAGTACTTC
TRBJ1-3 TRBV11-2 - - CASSSWVGGNTIYF TGTGCCAGCAGCTCCTGGGTAGGGGGAAACACCATATATTTT
TRBJ2-2 TRBV5-1 medium-sized TRBD2 CASSSDMAGDGTGELFF TGCGCCAGCAGCTCCGATATGGCGGGAGACGGCACCGGGGAGCTGTTTTTT
TRBJ1-2 TRBV5-6 - TRBD1 CASSHPGGDGYTF TGTGCCAGCAGCCACCCAGGGGGCGACGGCTACACCTTC
TRBJ2-3 TRBV6-1 many - CASSVEGLGTDTQYF TGTGCCAGCAGTGTCGAAGGGCTCGGGACAGATACGCAGTATTTT
TRBJ1-4 TRBV4-1 many - CASSRDFEKLFF TGCGCCAGCAGCCGGGATTTTGAAAAACTGTTTTTT
TRBJ2-2 TRBV6-5 many TRBD2 CASSYYNLGREGDTGELFF TGTGCCAGCAGTTACTACAATTTAGGAAGGGAGGGCGACACCGGGGAGCTGTTTTTT
TRBJ2-1 TRBV7-9 - TRBD1 CASSFWTGSSLGLTFF TGTGCCAGCAGCTTCTGGACAGGTAGTTCGTTAGGCTTGACGTTCTTC
TRBJ2-5 TRBV6-1 - - CDRSEWGQETEYF TGTGACAGAAGTGAATGGGGGCAAGAGACCGAGTACTTC
TRBJ1-2 TRBV6-2/TRBV6-3 - - CASTNYGQTYGYTF TGTGCCAGCACGAATTATGGACAGACCTATGGCTACACCTTC
TRBJ2-1 TRBV6-9 - TRBD2 CASSYPSGKSYNEQFF TGTGCCAGCAGTTATCCTAGCGGGAAATCCTACAATGAGCAGTTCTTC
TRBJ2-5 TRBV20-1 many TRBD2 CSASRTSGGTQYF TGCAGTGCTAGCCGAACTAGCGGGGGCACCCAGTACTTC
TRBJ1-1 TRBV7-9 many - CASSLEIQNTEAFF TGTGCCAGCAGCTTAGAGATACAAAACACTGAAGCTTTCTTT
TRBJ1-5 TRBV19 - TRBD1 CAISIDRVNQPHHF TGTGCCATTAGTATTGACAGGGTTAATCAGCCCCATCATTTT
TRBJ2-7 TRBV5-1 - TRBD2 CASSLALETSGIYDQYF TGCGCCAGCAGCTTGGCCCTCGAGACTAGCGGGATATACGATCAGTACTTC
TRBJ2-5 TRBV28 many - CASSANRRVRETQYF TGTGCCAGCAGTGCTAATAGGAGGGTACGAGAGACCCAGTACTTC
TRBJ1-2 TRBV20-1 - - CSAKAVHNYGYTF TGCAGTGCTAAGGCGGTGCATAACTATGGCTACACCTTC
TRBJ2-2 TRBV5-1 - TRBD2 CASSLGGRACTGELFF TGCGCCAGCAGCTTGGGCGGGAGGGCCTGTACCGGGGAGCTGTTTTTT
TRBJ2-1 TRBV19 many - CASSPSDVRQFF TGTGCCAGTAGTCCCTCCGACGTTAGACAGTTCTTC
TRBJ1-1 TRBV5-1 - - CASRVHLNNEAFF TGCGCCAGCAGAGTGCACTTAAACAATGAAGCTTTCTTT
TRBJ2-2 TRBV19 many - CASSIGGFGELFF TGTGCCAGTAGTATAGGGGGATTCGGGGAGCTGTTTTTT
TRBJ2-2 TRBV3-1 - - CASSVQGLGTGELVF TGTGCCAGCAGCGTACAGGGTCTCGGAACCGGGGAGCTGGTTTTT
TRBJ2-3 TRBV11-3 - TRBD1 CASSLRGQGVVDTQYF TGTGCCAGCAGCTTAAGGGGACAGGGGGTCGTAGATACGCAGTATTTT
TRBJ2-7 TRBV5-8 many - CASSLIGGRLYEQYF TGTGCCAGCAGCTTGATCGGGGGCCGCCTCTACGAGCAGTACTTC
TRBJ1-5 TRBV28 - - CASSFMRVFGHPQHF TGTGCCAGCAGTTTCATGCGGGTTTTCGGTCATCCCCAGCATTTT
TRBJ1-1 TRBV11-3 - - CASRPEAGNTEAFF TGTGCCAGCAGACCCGAAGCGGGGAACACTGAAGCTTTCTTT
TRBJ2-3 TRBV11-2 once - CANSHSGFTDTQYF TGTGCCAACAGTCACAGCGGCTTCACAGATACGCAGTATTTT
TRBJ2-7 TRBV13 many - CASSLRGEQYF TGTGCCAGCAGCTTAAGGGGGGAGCAGTACTTC
TRBJ2-1 TRBV5-1 medium-sized TRBD2 CASSSGLNLAGGPGNEQFF TGCGCCAGCAGCTCGGGACTCAATCTAGCGGGAGGGCCGGGGAATGAGCAGTTCTTC